Each of the 32 T cell receptor beta chains below was sequenced from the same sample in a study of blood T cell repertoires in COVID-19. The protocol was immunoSEQ multiplex PCR, while the TCRdb copy is restricted to in-frame clones and leaves out a portion. The sample consists of under 500,000 clones, about 85% of them appearing once. The sample consisted of PBMCs or T cells enriched from blood (not recorded which). The receptors come from a woman aged 18-29 years with acute COVID-19.

The gene calls are TRBV30 and TRBJ1-6; D might be TRBD1 (5 bases). The V end lost 0 bases, the J end lost 5 bases, and 11 bases lay between the germline ends. The CDR3 is 15 residues long. The germline gives CDR1 GTSNPN, CDR2 SVGIG (reference sequence). CDR3: CAWSVMTADNSPLHF. Written as DNA, the CDR3 is TGTGCCTGGAGTGTGATGACAGCTGATAATTCACCCCTCCACTTT.

This rearrangement joins TRBV4-1 to TRBJ1-5; D is uncertain. The germline CDR1 and CDR2 sequences are MGHRA and YSYEKL. V dropped 4 bases and J dropped 0 bases, with 19 bases sitting between them. The CDR3 totals 18 residues. The CDR3 nucleotides are TGCGCCAGCAGCCGGGCCCTTACGGGAGACTATAGCAATCAGCCCCAGCATTTT. It encodes CASSRALTGDYSNQPQHF.

The V and J genes are TRBV10-1 and TRBJ2-7, with TRBD2 matching over 12 bases. The CDR3 is 14 residues long. The J segment lost 1 base and the V segment lost 9 bases, leaving 4 bases of the junction unmatched. Germline assignment: CDR1 WNHNN and CDR2 SYGVQD (reference sequence). The CDR3 loop reads CASVTSGRSYEQYF. The DNA of the CDR3 is TGCGCCAGTGTTACTAGCGGGAGGTCCTACGAGCAGTACTTC.

The V and J genes are TRBV5-4 and TRBJ2-1; D is possibly TRBD2 (6 bases). V was cut by 4 bases and J by 8 bases, with 13 bases left in between. In germline, CDR1 is SGHNT, CDR2 YYREEE (reference sequence). This CDR3 spans 13 amino acids. CDR3: CASSGGTSYEQFF. The DNA for the CDR3 is TGTGCCAGCAGCGGGGGGACTTCCTATGAGCAGTTCTTC. The full variable domain, rest sourced from reference TRBV5-4 and TRBJ2-1, is ETGVTQSPTHLIKTRGQQVTLRCSSQSGHNTVSWYQQALGQGPQFIFQYYREEENGRGNFPPRFSGLQFPNYSSELNVNALELDDSALYLCASSGGTSYEQFFGPGTRLTVL.

The chain is built from TRBV28 and TRBJ2-3, with D hard to call. The germline V gene encodes CDR1 MDHEN and CDR2 SYDVKM. The CDR3 has 12 residues. The V gene lost 5 bases and the J gene lost 2 bases, with 5 bases spanning the gap. The CDR3 DNA reads as TGTGCCAGCAGTCGTAACACAGATACGCAGTATTTT. It specifies CASSRNTDTQYF.

V gene TRBV4-3 combines with J gene TRBJ2-7; 7 nucleotides align to TRBD1. Germline V lookup: CDR1 LGHNA, CDR2 YSLEER. V dropped 1 base and J dropped 5; count of bases not matched to a gene: 14. The CDR3 has 17 residues. The CDR3 loop is CASSQGPGQPDLNEQYF. CDR3 nucleotide sequence: TGCGCCAGCAGCCAAGGGCCGGGACAGCCGGATTTAAACGAGCAGTACTTC.

The CDR3 is CASSLTDTEAFF. The CDR3 DNA follows: TGTGCCAGCAGCTTAACGGACACTGAAGCTTTCTTT. This chain links TRBV7-9 with TRBJ1-1; D is unresolved. The V end lost 2 bases, the J end lost 3 bases, and 4 bases lay between the germline ends. This CDR3 comprises 12 residues. CDR1 SEHNR and CDR2 FQNEAQ come from the germline V gene (reference sequence).

The count of this clone is one. The chain is built from TRBV2 and TRBJ1-4; D call uncertain. CDR1 SNHLY and CDR2 FYNNEI come from the germline V gene. Trimming removed 4 bases at V and 3 bases at J, with 9 bases between. The CDR3 length is 14 residues. The CDR3 loop reads CASSGRGSNEKLFF. DNA of the CDR3: TGTGCCAGCAGTGGCCGCGGATCTAATGAAAAACTGTTTTTT.

A note on this clone: Compared with germline, one end of the junction differs, possibly owing to a read error. The chain is built from TRBV5-8 and TRBJ1-4, with 9 bases that match TRBD1. The CDR3 loop spans 15 amino acids. The germline V gene encodes CDR1 SGHTS and CDR2 YDEGEE. In DNA, the CDR3 is TGTGCCAGCAGTTTGGACAGGGGTTATAATGAAAAACTGTTTTTT. It is translated as CASSLDRGYNEKLFF. The whole variable domain, remainder taken from reference TRBV5-8 and TRBJ1-4, is EAGVTQSPTHLIKTRGQQATLRCSPISGHTSVYWYQQALGLGLQFLLWYDEGEERNRGNFPPRFSGRQFPNYSSELNVNALELEDSALYLCASSLDRGYNEKLFFGSGTQLSVL.

The V gene is TRBV9, the J gene TRBJ1-2; TRBD1 matches at 12 bases. CDR1 SGDLS and CDR2 YYNGEE come from the germline V gene. The CDR3 contains 15 residues. The ends lost 3 bases at V and 8 bases at J; junction bases unmatched: 8. CDR3 in DNA: TGTGCCAGCAGCGAGGGGGACAGGGGGCTAGGAGGCTACACCTTC. It encodes CASSEGDRGLGGYTF.

This clone came up once. The V and J genes are TRBV6-5 and TRBJ1-2; D is unclear. The length of the CDR3 is 14 residues. Germline assignment: CDR1 MNHEY and CDR2 SVGAGI. The V gene lost 1 base and the J gene lost 2 bases, with 8 bases spanning the gap. In nucleotides, the CDR3 is TGTGCCAGCAGTTACTATTCTCTGAACTATGGCTACACCTTC. Amino acid sequence: CASSYYSLNYGYTF.

The chain uses TRBV7-9 and TRBJ2-7, with D unclear. This CDR3 spans 14 amino acids. V lost 4 bases, J lost 7 bases, and 17 bases lay in between. Germline CDR1 reads SEHNR; CDR2 reads FQNEAQ (reference sequence). Here the CDR3 DNA reads TGTGCCAGCAGCTCATCCCAGATAGCTGAGGAGCAGTACTTC. It yields the protein CASSSSQIAEEQYF.

The CDR3 DNA is TGCGCCAGCAGCCAAGATCGAGGGAACCAAGAGACCCAGTACTTC. This gives the protein CASSQDRGNQETQYF. The V and J genes are TRBV4-1 and TRBJ2-5, with D possibly matching TRBD2 (5 bases). The CDR3 totals 15 residues. The germline CDR1 and CDR2 sequences are MGHRA and YSYEKL. With 0 bases removed from V and 0 bases from J, the gap between germline ends came to 8 bases.

The V gene is TRBV19, the J gene TRBJ2-5, with D perhaps matching TRBD1 (6 bases). The length of the CDR3 is 15 residues. Trimming removed 4 bases from V and 2 bases from J, with 14 bases in between. Looked up from germline, CDR1 is LNHDA and CDR2 is SQIVND (reference sequence). CDR3 nucleotide sequence: TGTGCCAGTAGTACCACAGGGCCGGCTCAAGAGACCCAGTACTTC. This encodes CASSTTGPAQETQYF. Full variable domain (remainder filled in from reference TRBV19 and TRBJ2-5): DGGITQSPKYLFRKEGQNVTLSCEQNLNHDAMYWYRQDPGQGLRLIYYSQIVNDFQKGDIAEGYSVSREKKESFPLTVTSAQKNPTAFYLCASSTTGPAQETQYFGPGTRLLVL.

This clone was recorded once. This chain joins TRBV15 and TRBJ2-7, with D possibly TRBD1 on 6 matching bases. The V end lost 0 bases, the J end lost 1 base, and 19 bases lay between the germline ends. Per the germline V gene, CDR1 is LNHNV and CDR2 is YYDKDF (reference sequence). This CDR3 has 18 amino acids. The CDR3 DNA sequence: TGTGCCACCAGCAGAGATTCCCCCTCAAGGACAGCGTCCTACGAGCAGTACTTC. Protein product: CATSRDSPSRTASYEQYF.

This sequence joins TRBV5-1 and TRBJ2-6, with D perhaps matching TRBD1 (5 bases). The ends were cut back, 0 bases at V and 0 bases at J, with 10 bases in the middle. This CDR3 spans 17 amino acids. The germline CDR1 and CDR2 sequences are SGHRS and YFSETQ. The CDR3 protein is CASSLGQFNSGANVLTF. The CDR3 DNA reads TGCGCCAGCAGCTTGGGACAGTTTAACTCTGGGGCCAACGTCCTGACTTTC.

V gene TRBV10-3 combines with J gene TRBJ1-2, with TRBD1 matching over 8 bases. CDR1 is ENHRY, CDR2 SYGVKD, per germline. This CDR3 contains 13 residues. The ends lost 6 bases at V and 4 bases at J; junction bases unmatched: 4. The CDR3 reads CAIRGTGTYGYTF. CDR3 DNA: TGTGCCATCAGAGGGACAGGCACCTATGGCTACACCTTC.

CDR3 in amino acids: CSVALDSREEKLFF. The DNA for the CDR3 is TGCAGCGTTGCCCTCGACTCCCGTGAGGAAAAACTGTTTTTT. The chain has TRBV29-1 and TRBJ1-4; the D is unclear. This CDR3 has 14 amino acids. Germline CDR1 and CDR2: SQVTM and ANQGSEA. V lost 4 bases and J 8 bases, leaving 17 bases between the germline ends.

The V call is TRBV12-3 or TRBV12-4, the J call TRBJ1-2; 8 bases match TRBD1. The CDR3 covers 13 residues. J lost 8 bases, V lost 5 bases, and 7 bases had no gene match. The CDR3 DNA follows: TGTGCCAGCAGTCACGACAGGGGAGGGGGCTACACCTTC. Translation gives CASSHDRGGGYTF.

This chain links TRBV4-3 with TRBJ2-7; 7 bases fit TRBD1. CDR1 is LGHNA, CDR2 YSLEER, per germline. The junction had 5 bases not matched to a gene; V was cut back by 3 bases and J by 0 bases. The CDR3 runs to 15 residues. Written as DNA, the CDR3 is TGCGCCAGCAGCCATAACAGGGGAAGCTCCTACGAGCAGTACTTC. It translates to CASSHNRGSSYEQYF.

This chain connects TRBV7-8 to TRBJ2-2, with 8 bases fitting TRBD2. The V gene end was trimmed by 6 bases and the J gene end by 2 bases; junction bases not matched to a gene: 5. The length of the CDR3 is 15 residues. CDR1 and CDR2 from the germline V gene are SGHVS and FQNEAQ. The CDR3 loop reads CASRPGTRNTGELFF. The CDR3 DNA reads as TGTGCCAGCAGGCCCGGGACTAGAAACACCGGGGAGCTGTTTTTT. Full variable domain (outside the CDR3, taken from reference TRBV7-8 and TRBJ2-2): GAGVSQSPRYKVAKRGQDVALRCDPISGHVSLFWYQQALGQGPEFLTYFQNEAQLDKSGLPSDRFFAERPEGSVSTLKIQRTQQEDSAVYLCASRPGTRNTGELFFGEGSRLTVL.

The rearrangement joins TRBV28 to TRBJ2-3; maybe TRBD1 (6 bases). CDR1 and CDR2 (germline): MDHEN, SYDVKM. The V and J ends lost 7 bases and 1 base respectively, with 9 bases between them. The CDR3 has 13 residues. CDR3 sequence reads: CASIYRGTDTQYF. As DNA, the CDR3 is TGTGCCAGCATCTACAGGGGCACAGATACGCAGTATTTT.

The chain has TRBV27 and TRBJ2-7; D remains ambiguous. This CDR3 region has 12 residues. Germline V gene data show CDR1 as MNHEY and CDR2 as SMNVEV (reference sequence). V gave up 6 bases and J gave up 4 bases, with 10 bases separating them. The CDR3 DNA is TGTGCCAGCAGCCAGAGAGGATACGAGCAGTACTTC. It encodes CASSQRGYEQYF.

This chain's CDR3 is CASSFHREYEQYF. CDR3 coding DNA: TGTGCCAGCAGCTTTCACAGGGAATACGAGCAGTACTTC. The chain joins TRBV11-2 to TRBJ2-7; D might be TRBD1 (6 bases). Germline V lookup: CDR1 SGHAT, CDR2 FQNNGV. Trimming cost V 3 bases and J 4 bases, with 10 bases left between them. This CDR3 has 13 amino acids.

The V and J genes are TRBV6-2 or TRBV6-3 and TRBJ2-5; D unresolved. V lost 5 bases and J 2 bases, leaving 12 bases between the germline ends. Germline loops: CDR1 MNHEY, CDR2 SVGEGT. CDR3 length equals 14 residues. The CDR3 coding sequence is TGTGCCAGCAGTAGCAGGTTAATGCAAGAGACCCAGTACTTC. Amino acid sequence: CASSSRLMQETQYF.

In this sample, this clone turned up a few times. V and J are TRBV18 and TRBJ2-6; unclear D gene. V lost 0 bases and J lost 1, with 4 bases in between. Germline V gene lookup returns CDR1 KGHSH and CDR2 LQKENI. The CDR3 is 15 residues long. The CDR3 spells CASSPPQSGANVLTF. CDR3 nucleotides: TGTGCCAGCTCACCACCGCAGTCTGGGGCCAACGTCCTGACTTTC.

This rearrangement joins TRBV7-9 to TRBJ2-7; the match to TRBD1 covers 7 bases. The CDR3 loop spans 12 amino acids. The J segment lost 3 bases and the V segment lost 6 bases, leaving 2 bases of the junction unmatched. The germline V gene has CDR1 SEHNR and CDR2 FQNEAQ (reference sequence). This CDR3 is CASRTGVYEQYF. The CDR3 region has the DNA TGTGCCAGCAGAACAGGGGTCTACGAGCAGTACTTC.

The chain recombines TRBV29-1 with TRBJ2-3; D gene uncertain. V lost 6 bases and J lost 4, with 8 bases in between. This CDR3 contains 11 residues. Germline CDR1 reads SQVTM; CDR2 reads ANQGSEA. Here the CDR3 reads CSVYKPDTQYF. The CDR3 coding sequence is TGCAGCGTATACAAACCAGATACGCAGTATTTT.

The V gene is TRBV10-2, the J gene TRBJ1-5; TRBD1 matches at 10 bases. This CDR3 comprises 17 residues. Unmatched junction bases numbered 10, after V lost 6 bases and J lost 2 bases. The germline V gene has CDR1 WSHSY and CDR2 SAAADI. CDR3 sequence (DNA): TGCGCCAGCAGCGAACCGGGACAGGGGATTGGCAATCAGCCCCAGCATTTT. Protein product: CASSEPGQGIGNQPQHF.

The V gene is TRBV6-2 or TRBV6-3, the J gene TRBJ2-7; TRBD1 matches at 7 bases. The trim removed 6 bases at V and 1 base at J, leaving 9 bases unmatched. The CDR3 has 15 amino acids. Per germline, CDR1 MNHEY and CDR2 SVGEGT. CDR3 loop: CASSFGQVGSYEQYF. CDR3 DNA: TGTGCCAGCAGCTTTGGACAGGTGGGATCCTACGAGCAGTACTTC.

The chain couples TRBV27 to TRBJ1-6; 10 bases are shared with TRBD1. Germline CDR1 is MNHEY and CDR2 is SMNVEV (reference sequence). Unmatched junction bases numbered 9, after V lost 6 bases and J lost 10 bases. This CDR3 contains 15 residues. CDR3: CASRPRDRGYSPLHF. In DNA form, the CDR3 reads TGTGCCAGCAGGCCCCGGGACAGGGGATACTCACCCCTCCACTTT.

This chain connects TRBV28 to TRBJ2-7; possible D gene TRBD2, 6 bases. V dropped 6 bases and J dropped 4 bases, with 13 bases sitting between them. The CDR3 has 13 residues. Germline V gene data show CDR1 as MDHEN and CDR2 as SYDVKM. CDR3 bases: TGTGCCAGCAGCCCCGGGAGTTTGTACGAGCAGTACTTC. Protein product: CASSPGSLYEQYF.